Presented here are 23 T cell receptor beta chains from one specimen sequenced in a study of blood T cells in healthy people across ages. The authors ran a second PCR of 7 to 11 cycles using a sample-barcoded 5' primer and a J-beta primer mix. Using its own MiXCR run on the 5' RACE reads, TCRdb lists one record per CDR3 protein. Of around 1,600,000 distinct CDR3 sequences in the sample, under 55% are singletons; the top ten hold approximately 4.1%. Sample: blood. The receptors originated from a woman between 18 and 29 years old in good health.

This clonotype was picked up a small number of times. The chain couples TRBV10-3 to TRBJ2-3; no definite D call. The CDR3 totals 12 residues. Per the germline V gene, CDR1 is ENHRY and CDR2 is SYGVKD. V was clipped by 4 bases and J by 4 bases, with 6 bases between them. CDR3 amino acids: CAISVQADTQYF. The CDR3 region has the DNA TGTGCCATCAGTGTCCAAGCAGATACGCAGTATTTT.

As for this clonotype: The junction and the germline gene differ at one end; a read error may be behind it. J is TRBJ2-7 and V is TRBV2; 9 nucleotides line up with TRBD2. The end of the DNA aligns better with TRBJ2-5, so the J call may be wrong. Germline CDR1 is SNHLY and CDR2 is FYNNEI. The CDR3 contains 16 residues. The CDR3 DNA sequence: TGTACCAGCAGTGAAATGTTAGCGGGGGATGGGGAGACCCAGTACTTC. It encodes CTSSEMLAGDGETQYF.

This clonotype was detected a few times. The chain uses TRBV6-2 or TRBV6-3 and TRBJ2-5, with TRBD1 identical over 8 bases. The CDR3 sequence is 14 residues long. Germline assignment: CDR1 MNHEY and CDR2 SVGEGT. V was clipped by 6 bases and J by 4 bases; unmatched bases: 7. The CDR3 region has the DNA TGTGCCAGCAGGACCCCGACAGGGGTAGAGACCCAGTACTTC. It specifies CASRTPTGVETQYF.

CDR3 loop: CSAARGADTQYF. CDR3 in DNA: TGCAGTGCTGCACGGGGTGCAGATACGCAGTATTTT. The rearrangement joins TRBV20-1 to TRBJ2-3, with D maybe TRBD2 (5 bases). CDR1 DFQATT and CDR2 SNEGSKA come from the germline V gene (reference sequence). V gave up 5 bases and J gave up 4 bases, with 10 bases separating them. This CDR3 contains 12 residues.

The chain has TRBV19 and TRBJ2-2; D remains ambiguous. V lost 5 bases to trimming and J lost 0 bases, with 16 bases between them. Germline lookup yields CDR1 LNHDA and CDR2 SQIVND (reference sequence). The CDR3 consists of 17 residues. CDR3 nucleotide sequence: TGTGCCAGTAGTTATCCCATGCTGCCGTCGAACACCGGGGAGCTGTTTTTT. It yields the protein CASSYPMLPSNTGELFF.

This clonotype was observed a handful of times. The J gene is TRBJ2-1, the V gene TRBV10-3; D call uncertain. With 6 bases removed from V and 6 bases from J, the gap between germline ends came to 15 bases. Germline CDR1 ENHRY, CDR2 SYGVKD. The CDR3 runs to 14 residues. CDR3 DNA sequence: TGTGCCATCAGACCCGGGCCCGCTGCCAATGAGCAGTTCTTC. Translation gives CAIRPGPAANEQFF.

With respect to this clonotype: At one boundary the junction diverges from the germline segment, which might be a read error. The CDR3 loop is CASSLNRRDYGCTF. The CDR3 coding sequence is TGTGCCAGCAGCTTAAATAGACGGGACTATGGCTGCACCTTC. The chain joins TRBV7-2 to TRBJ1-2, with D tentatively TRBD1 (5 bases). The CDR3 runs 14 residues. Germline CDR1 SGHTA, CDR2 FQGNSA.

The CDR3 region has the DNA TGTGCCAGCAGAGACTCACTGGGCAATCAGCCCCAGCATTTT. As protein: CASRDSLGNQPQHF. The rearrangement joins TRBV6-2 or TRBV6-3 to TRBJ1-5; D uncertain. V was pared by 6 bases and J by 2 bases, with 11 bases between. The CDR3 runs to 14 residues. CDR1 is MNHEY, CDR2 SVGEGT, per germline.

This clonotype occurred a few times. The chain links TRBV6-5 to TRBJ1-5, with a weak D call TRBD1 (5 bases). The CDR3 is made up of 18 amino acids. CDR1 MNHEY and CDR2 SVGAGI come from the germline V gene. Trimming stripped 0 bases from V and 0 bases from J, with 15 bases between. The CDR3 here is CASSYSTAGRYSNQPQHF. CDR3 sequence (DNA): TGTGCCAGCAGTTACTCGACAGCCGGAAGATATAGCAATCAGCCCCAGCATTTT.

V gene TRBV4-2 combines with J gene TRBJ1-3; a weak D match, TRBD1 (6 bases). Germline V lookup: CDR1 LGHNA, CDR2 YNFKEQ. This CDR3 region has 17 residues. V was pared by 0 bases and J by 2 bases, with 14 bases between. Here the CDR3 reads CASSQESPGGTGNTIYF. DNA for the CDR3: TGTGCCAGCAGCCAAGAATCTCCCGGGGGCACTGGAAACACCATATATTTT.

The V gene is TRBV7-9, the J gene TRBJ2-7; 13 bases are a match to TRBD2. The CDR3 has 16 residues. The V gene's germline CDR1 is SEHNR and CDR2 FQNEAQ (reference sequence). With V trimmed by 3 bases and J by 7 bases, 9 bases remained unmatched. The CDR3 here is CASSFDGLAGVGEQYF. CDR3 DNA sequence: TGTGCCAGCAGCTTCGACGGACTAGCGGGAGTAGGGGAGCAGTACTTC.

The V gene is TRBV6-1, the J gene TRBJ2-7, with D perhaps TRBD1 (6 bases). This CDR3 comprises 17 residues. Trimming removed 8 bases at V and 4 bases at J, with 27 bases between. Germline CDR1 MNHNS, CDR2 SASEGT. DNA for the CDR3: TGTGCCAGCTCCCCGTACTTCTCTGCAGGGGTTGTTTACGAGCAGTACTTC. Protein: CASSPYFSAGVVYEQYF.

V usage is TRBV6-2 or TRBV6-3 and J usage is TRBJ2-3, with D hard to call. Germline V gene lookup returns CDR1 MNHEY and CDR2 SVGEGT. V was trimmed by 6 bases and J by 8 bases, leaving 12 bases between them. The CDR3 spans 12 residues. CDR3 in amino acids: CASSQTSVTQYF. The DNA of the CDR3 is TGTGCCAGCAGCCAAACTTCGGTTACGCAGTATTTT.

The V and J genes are TRBV20-1 and TRBJ1-1; D ambiguous. With 6 bases removed from V and 1 base from J, the gap between germline ends came to 12 bases. Germline assignment: CDR1 DFQATT and CDR2 SNEGSKA (reference sequence). The CDR3 extends over 13 amino acids. The CDR3 is CSAVQTRNTEAFF. CDR3 nucleotides: TGCAGTGCGGTCCAGACAAGGAACACTGAAGCTTTCTTT.

V and J are TRBV6-6 and TRBJ2-3; 8 bases line up with TRBD2. Trimming at V came to 8 bases and at J to 1 base, leaving 2 bases not matched to a gene. Germline V gives CDR1 MNHNY, CDR2 SVGAGI (reference sequence). The CDR3 is 13 amino acids. CDR3 DNA sequence: TGTGCCAGCCTACTAGCGGGCACAGATACGCAGTATTTT. Its protein is CASLLAGTDTQYF.

The J gene is TRBJ2-1, the V gene TRBV28; 11 bases map to TRBD2. The germline V gene has CDR1 MDHEN and CDR2 SYDVKM. This CDR3 contains 17 residues. The V segment lost 6 bases and the J segment 9 bases; nucleotides outside the gene matches: 16. The CDR3 DNA follows: TGTGCCAGCAGCGTACCGGGACTAGCGGACATAGACTGTGAGCAGTTCTTC. It is translated as CASSVPGLADIDCEQFF.

The chain employs TRBV20-1 and TRBJ1-4, with TRBD1 matching over 7 bases. Germline CDR1 is DFQATT and CDR2 is SNEGSKA (reference sequence). V shed 0 bases, J shed 10 bases, and the junction held 14 bases outside the gene matches. The CDR3 sequence is 16 residues long. CDR3: CSARDPRDSLEGKLFF. CDR3 coding DNA: TGCAGTGCTAGAGACCCCCGGGACAGCCTAGAAGGAAAACTGTTTTTT.

The chain has TRBV12-3 or TRBV12-4 and TRBJ2-2; a possible D gene is TRBD2 (6 bases). The CDR3 runs to 17 residues. The V end was cut by 4 bases, the J end by 1 base, with 16 bases between. CDR3 sequence reads: CASSSGRRGWNTGELFF. In nucleotides, the CDR3 is TGTGCCAGCAGTTCCGGCCGGAGGGGATGGAACACCGGGGAGCTGTTTTTT.

The chain employs TRBV20-1 and TRBJ2-3, with 7 bases aligning to TRBD1. CDR1 is DFQATT, CDR2 SNEGSKA, per germline (reference sequence). CDR3 size: 14 residues. V dropped 7 bases and J dropped 2; count of bases not matched to a gene: 9. CDR3 loop: CSVRDSGYTDTQYF. The CDR3, as DNA: TGCAGTGTCCGGGACAGTGGATACACAGATACGCAGTATTTT.

At least ten counts were recorded for this clonotype. The CDR3 sequence is CASSLYRGGNQPQHF. As DNA, the CDR3 is TGTGCCAGCAGCCTCTACAGGGGCGGCAATCAGCCCCAGCATTTT. The V and J genes are TRBV7-6 and TRBJ1-5, with 7 positions matching TRBD1. The trim removed 5 bases at V and 2 bases at J, leaving 6 bases unmatched. This CDR3 spans 15 amino acids. CDR1 SGHVS and CDR2 FNYEAQ come from the germline V gene.

V gene TRBV12-3 or TRBV12-4 combines with J gene TRBJ2-7; D gene ambiguous. V was cut by 3 bases and J by 4 bases, with 13 bases left in between. The CDR3 sequence is 14 residues long. The CDR3 DNA reads TGTGCCAGCAGTTTCTGCGGCAGAAAGTACGAGCAGTACTTC. It yields the protein CASSFCGRKYEQYF.

The CDR3 sequence: CSASSRTGGYEQYF. Written as DNA, the CDR3 is TGCAGTGCTAGCTCTAGGACAGGGGGCTACGAGCAGTACTTC. V gene TRBV20-1 combines with J gene TRBJ2-7; 10 positions agree with TRBD1. V lost 3 bases to trimming and J lost 3 bases; unmatched junction nucleotides: 5. The CDR3 spans 14 residues. Germline values: CDR1 DFQATT, CDR2 SNEGSKA (reference sequence).

The chain joins TRBV4-1 to TRBJ2-7, with D hard to call. The V end was cut by 3 bases, the J end by 3 bases, with 9 bases between. Germline V lookup: CDR1 MGHRA, CDR2 YSYEKL. This CDR3 region has 13 residues. This CDR3 reads CASSHDRFYEQYF. The CDR3 DNA reads TGCGCCAGCAGCCATGACCGATTCTACGAGCAGTACTTC.